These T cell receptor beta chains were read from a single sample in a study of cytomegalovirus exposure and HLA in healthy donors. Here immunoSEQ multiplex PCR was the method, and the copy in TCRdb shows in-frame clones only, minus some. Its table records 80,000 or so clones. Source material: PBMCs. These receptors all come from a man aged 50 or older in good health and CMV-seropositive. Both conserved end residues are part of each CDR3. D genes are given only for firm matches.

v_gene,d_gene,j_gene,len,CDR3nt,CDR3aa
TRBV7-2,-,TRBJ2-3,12,TGTGCCAGCAGCTTAATGAGAGATACGCAGTATTTT,CASSLMRDTQYF
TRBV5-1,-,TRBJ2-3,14,TGCGCCAGCATAGACGCCGGAGGGGCAGATACGCAGTATTTT,CASIDAGGADTQYF
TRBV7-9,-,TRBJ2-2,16,TGTGCCAGCAGCTCACGGACAGCTCCGAACACCGGGGAGCTGTTTTTT,CASSSRTAPNTGELFF
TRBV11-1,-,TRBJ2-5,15,TGTGCCAGCAGCTTAGGGGGAGATTACCAAGAGACCCAGTACTTC,CASSLGGDYQETQYF
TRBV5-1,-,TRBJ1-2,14,TGCGCCAGCAGCTTGGGGACACAGACGTCCGGCTACACCTTC,CASSLGTQTSGYTF
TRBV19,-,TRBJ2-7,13,TGTGCCAGTAGTCCCTCTCTCCTAGTTACGCCGTACTTC,CASSPSLLVTPYF
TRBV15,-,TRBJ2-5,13,TGTGCCACCAGCAGAGAAATACAAGAGACCCAGTACTTC,CATSREIQETQYF
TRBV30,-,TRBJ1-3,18,TGTGCCTGGAGTCCTTTTTCACAGGGTTCGTTTGCTGGAAACACCATATATTTT,CAWSPFSQGSFAGNTIYF
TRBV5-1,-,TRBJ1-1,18,TGCGCCAGCAGCTTGGTTACCCCCATCGGACAGATGAACACTGAAGCTTTCTTT,CASSLVTPIGQMNTEAFF
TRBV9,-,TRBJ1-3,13,TGTGCCAGCAGCAAGGGGCCAGGAAACACCATATATTTT,CASSKGPGNTIYF
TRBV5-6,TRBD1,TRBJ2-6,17,TGTGCCAGCAGCTACCGGGACAGACCTTCTGGGGCCAACGTCCTGACTTTC,CASSYRDRPSGANVLTF
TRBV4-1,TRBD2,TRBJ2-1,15,TGCGCCAGCAGCCGCCGCCTTAGCGGGGGTAATGAGCAGTTCTTC,CASSRRLSGGNEQFF
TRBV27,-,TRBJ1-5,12,TGTGCCAGCACGAGTGCGGGTCAGCCCCAGCATTTT,CASTSAGQPQHF
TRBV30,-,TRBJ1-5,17,TGTGCCTGGAGTGCCCTCTACGCGGGGGTTTCAAATCAGCCCCAGCATTTT,CAWSALYAGVSNQPQHF
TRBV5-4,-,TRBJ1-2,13,TGTGCCAGCAGCTCCCCGCGGGGCGATGGCTACACCTTC,CASSSPRGDGYTF
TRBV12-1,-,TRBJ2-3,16,TGTGCCAGCCGAACGAATGCAGGGGCCGGCACAGATACGCAGTATTTT,CASRTNAGAGTDTQYF
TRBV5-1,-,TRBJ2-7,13,TGCGCCAGCAGTTGGGACTTCACCTACGAGCAGTACTTC,CASSWDFTYEQYF
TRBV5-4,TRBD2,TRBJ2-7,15,TGTGCCAGCAGCGAAAGCGGGAGGGCCCTGAACGAGCAGTACTTC,CASSESGRALNEQYF
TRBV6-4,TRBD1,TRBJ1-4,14,TGTGCCAGCAGTATGACAGGGGAGGATGAAAAACTGTTTTTT,CASSMTGEDEKLFF
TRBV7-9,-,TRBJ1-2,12,TGTGCCAGCGGAGTAGCCAACTATGGCTACACCTTC,CASGVANYGYTF
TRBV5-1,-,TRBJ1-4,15,TGCGCCAGCAGCTTGGGTCGGTCGGGGAATGAAAAACTGTTTTTT,CASSLGRSGNEKLFF
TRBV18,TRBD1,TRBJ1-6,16,TGTGCCAGCTCACCGGTGGCCGGGCAGGGGGATTCACCCCTCCACTTT,CASSPVAGQGDSPLHF
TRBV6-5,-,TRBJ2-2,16,TGTGCCAGCAGTTACACACCGGAGGTTGACACCGGGGAGCTGTTTTTT,CASSYTPEVDTGELFF